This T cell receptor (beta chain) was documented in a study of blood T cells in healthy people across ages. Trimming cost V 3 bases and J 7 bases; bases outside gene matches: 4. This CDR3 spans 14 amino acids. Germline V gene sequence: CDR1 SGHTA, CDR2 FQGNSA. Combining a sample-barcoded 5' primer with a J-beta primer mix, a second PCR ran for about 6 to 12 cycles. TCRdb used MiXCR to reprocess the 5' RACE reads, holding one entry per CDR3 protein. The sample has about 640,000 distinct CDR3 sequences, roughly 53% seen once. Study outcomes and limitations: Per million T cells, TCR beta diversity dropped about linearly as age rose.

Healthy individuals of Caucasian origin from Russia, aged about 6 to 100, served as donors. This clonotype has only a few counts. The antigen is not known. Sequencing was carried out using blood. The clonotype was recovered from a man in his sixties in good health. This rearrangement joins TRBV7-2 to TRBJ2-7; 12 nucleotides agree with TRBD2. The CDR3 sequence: CASSFGLAGYEQYF. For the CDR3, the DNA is TGTGCCAGCAGCTTCGGACTAGCGGGGTATGAGCAGTACTTC.